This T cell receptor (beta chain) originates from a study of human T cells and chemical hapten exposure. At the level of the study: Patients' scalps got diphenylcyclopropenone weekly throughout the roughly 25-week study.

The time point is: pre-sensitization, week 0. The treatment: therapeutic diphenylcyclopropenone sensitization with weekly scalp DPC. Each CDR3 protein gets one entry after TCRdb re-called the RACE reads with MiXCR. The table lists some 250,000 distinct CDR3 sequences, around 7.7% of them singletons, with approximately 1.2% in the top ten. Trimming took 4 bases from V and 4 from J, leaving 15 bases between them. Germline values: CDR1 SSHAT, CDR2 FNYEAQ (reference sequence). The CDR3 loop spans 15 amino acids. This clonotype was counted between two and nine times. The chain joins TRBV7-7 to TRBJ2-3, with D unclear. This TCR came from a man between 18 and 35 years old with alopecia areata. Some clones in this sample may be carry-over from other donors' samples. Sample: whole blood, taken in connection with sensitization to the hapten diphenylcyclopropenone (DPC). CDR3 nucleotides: TGTGCCAGCAGCTCCGGACCCTCATTGTCAGATACGCAGTATTTT. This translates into CASSSGPSLSDTQYF.